This is a list of T cell receptor beta chains from one sample in a study of early T cells in non-severe SARS-CoV-2 infection. TCRdb redid the calling of the 5' RACE reads with MiXCR, one entry per CDR3 protein. The sample has about 85,000 distinct CDR3 sequences; over 13% are singletons. The sequencing sample was made of whole blood. The source of these receptors is an adult who was a healthcare worker with PCR-confirmed SARS-CoV-2 infection or an uninfected control (not recorded which). Both conserved end residues are part of each CDR3. D genes are given only for firm matches. Part of the rows lack a size; the others show once, few, many or a class for expanded clones.

>many|TRBD1|TRBJ2-7|TRBV19
TGTGCCAGTAGTACCAGTACAGGGGCCCTCTCCTACGAGCAGTACTTC
CASSTSTGALSYEQYF
>-|TRBD1|TRBJ2-5|TRBV7-2
TGTGCCAGCAGCTTGGCAGGGACAGTGCAAGAGACCCAGTACTTC
CASSLAGTVQETQYF
>many|-|TRBJ1-2|TRBV19
TGTGCCAGTAGCTCTCAGGGGAGTCCCTATGGCTACACCTTC
CASSSQGSPYGYTF
>many|TRBD1|TRBJ1-5|TRBV5-1
TGCGCCAGCAGCCCGGGGACAGGGGGCAATCAGCCCCAGCATTTT
CASSPGTGGNQPQHF
>-|-|TRBJ2-1|TRBV11-1
TGTGCCACCCGGTATTCTCTTGGTGAGCAGTTCTTC
CATRYSLGEQFF
>-|-|TRBJ2-2|TRBV3-1
TGTACCAGCAGCCCATGGCCCCGGGCCCCGAACACCGGGGAGCTGTTTTTT
CTSSPWPRAPNTGELFF
>many|-|TRBJ1-1|TRBV7-9
TGTGCCAGCAGCCGTCGTTGGACTGAAGCTTTCTTT
CASSRRWTEAFF
>few|-|TRBJ2-7|TRBV2
TGTGCCAGCGAAGGGACGGACGCCTACGAGCAGTACTTC
CASEGTDAYEQYF
>many|-|TRBJ2-1|TRBV28
TGTGCCAGCAGTTTACCGGAGTTCCCTTCGGAGCAGTTCTTC
CASSLPEFPSEQFF
>-|TRBD2|TRBJ2-1|TRBV11-2
TGTGCCAGCAGCTTAGATCCCGGCGGGAGGGCCGACCGGAGCTCCTACAATGAGCAGTTCTTC
CASSLDPGGRADRSSYNEQFF
>many|-|TRBJ2-7|TRBV14
TGTGCCAGCAGCCGAAATCCCGAGGGCGTGCGAAACTACGAGCAGTACTTC
CASSRNPEGVRNYEQYF
>many|TRBD1|TRBJ2-3|TRBV10-3
TGTGCCATAGGGACAGTCGTCACAGATACGCAGTATTTT
CAIGTVVTDTQYF
>many|-|TRBJ1-5|TRBV6-1
TGTGCCAGCAGTGGGGCCGTCAATCAGCCCCAGCATTTT
CASSGAVNQPQHF